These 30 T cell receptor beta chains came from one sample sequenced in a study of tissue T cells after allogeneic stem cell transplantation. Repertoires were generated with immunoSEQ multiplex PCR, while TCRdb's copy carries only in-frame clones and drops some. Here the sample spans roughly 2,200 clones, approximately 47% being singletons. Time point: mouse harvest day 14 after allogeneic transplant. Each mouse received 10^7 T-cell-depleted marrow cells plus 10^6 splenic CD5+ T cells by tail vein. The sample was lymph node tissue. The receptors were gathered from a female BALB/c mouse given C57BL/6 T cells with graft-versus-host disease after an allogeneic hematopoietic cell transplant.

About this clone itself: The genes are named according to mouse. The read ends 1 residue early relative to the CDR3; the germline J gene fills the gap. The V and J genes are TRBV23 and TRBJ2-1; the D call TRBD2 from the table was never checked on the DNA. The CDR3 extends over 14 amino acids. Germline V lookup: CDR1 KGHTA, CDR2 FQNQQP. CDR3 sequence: CSSSRDFNYAEQFF. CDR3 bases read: TGCTCCAGCAGCCGGGACTTTAACTATGCTGAGCAGTTC.

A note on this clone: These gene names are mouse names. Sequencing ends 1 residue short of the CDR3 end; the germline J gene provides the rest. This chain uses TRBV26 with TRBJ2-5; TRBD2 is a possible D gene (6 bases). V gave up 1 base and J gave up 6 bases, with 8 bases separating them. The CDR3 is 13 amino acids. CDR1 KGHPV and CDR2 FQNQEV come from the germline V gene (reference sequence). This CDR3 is CASSLWDSDTQYF. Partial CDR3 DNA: TGTGCCAGCAGTCTGTGGGACTCGGACACCCAGTAC.

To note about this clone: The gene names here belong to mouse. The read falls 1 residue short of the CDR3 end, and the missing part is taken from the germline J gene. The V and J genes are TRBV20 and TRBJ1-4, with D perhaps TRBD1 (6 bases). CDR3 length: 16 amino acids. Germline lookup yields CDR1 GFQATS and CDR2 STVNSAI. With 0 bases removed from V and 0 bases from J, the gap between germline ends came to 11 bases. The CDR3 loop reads CGARDARGLSNERLFF. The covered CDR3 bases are TGTGGTGCTAGGGATGCCAGGGGCCTTTCCAACGAAAGATTATTT. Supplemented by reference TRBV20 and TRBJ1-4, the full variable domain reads GALVYQYPRRTICKSGTSMRMECQAVGFQATSVAWYRQSPQKTFELIALSTVNSAIKYEQNFTQEKFPISHPNLSFSSMTVLNAYLEDRGLYLCGARDARGLSNERLFFGHGTKLSVL.

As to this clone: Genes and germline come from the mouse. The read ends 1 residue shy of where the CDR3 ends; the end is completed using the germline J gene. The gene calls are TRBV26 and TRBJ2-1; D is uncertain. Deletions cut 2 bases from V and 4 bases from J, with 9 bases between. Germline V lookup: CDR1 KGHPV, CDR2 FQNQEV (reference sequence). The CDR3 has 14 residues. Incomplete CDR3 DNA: TGTGCCAGCAGTCTGGGACGAAAATATGCTGAGCAGTTC. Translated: CASSLGRKYAEQF. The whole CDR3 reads CASSLGRKYAEQFF.

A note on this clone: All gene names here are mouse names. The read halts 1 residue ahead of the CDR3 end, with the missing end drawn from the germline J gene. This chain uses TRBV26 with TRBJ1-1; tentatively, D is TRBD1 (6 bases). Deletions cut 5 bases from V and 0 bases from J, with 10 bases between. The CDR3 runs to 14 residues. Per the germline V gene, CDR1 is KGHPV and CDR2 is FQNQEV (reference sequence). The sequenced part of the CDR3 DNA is TGTGCCAGCAGTGCCGGGACACCAAACACAGAAGTCTTC. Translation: CASSAGTPNTEVF. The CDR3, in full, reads CASSAGTPNTEVFF.

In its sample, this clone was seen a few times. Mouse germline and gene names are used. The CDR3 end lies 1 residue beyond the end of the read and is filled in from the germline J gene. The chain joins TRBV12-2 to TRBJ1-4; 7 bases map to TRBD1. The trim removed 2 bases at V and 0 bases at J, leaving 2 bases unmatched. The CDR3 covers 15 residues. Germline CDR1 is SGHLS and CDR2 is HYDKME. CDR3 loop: CASSRGQVSNERLFF. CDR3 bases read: TGTGCCAGCTCTCGCGGACAGGTTTCCAACGAAAGATTATTT. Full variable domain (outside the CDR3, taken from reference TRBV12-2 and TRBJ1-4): NSGVVQSPRYIIKGKGERSILKCIPISGHLSVAWYQQTQGQELKFFIQHYDKMERDKGNLPSRFSVQQFDDYHSEMNMSALELEDSAVYFCASSRGQVSNERLFFGHGTKLSVL.

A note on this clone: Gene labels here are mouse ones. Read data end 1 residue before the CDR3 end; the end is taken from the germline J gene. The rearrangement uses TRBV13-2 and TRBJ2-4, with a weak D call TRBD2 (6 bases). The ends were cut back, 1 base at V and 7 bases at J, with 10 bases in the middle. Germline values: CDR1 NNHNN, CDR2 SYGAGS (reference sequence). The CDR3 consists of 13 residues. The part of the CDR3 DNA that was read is TGTGCCAGCGGTGATACTGGGACCGACACCTTGTAC. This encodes CASGDTGTDTLY. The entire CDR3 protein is CASGDTGTDTLYF.

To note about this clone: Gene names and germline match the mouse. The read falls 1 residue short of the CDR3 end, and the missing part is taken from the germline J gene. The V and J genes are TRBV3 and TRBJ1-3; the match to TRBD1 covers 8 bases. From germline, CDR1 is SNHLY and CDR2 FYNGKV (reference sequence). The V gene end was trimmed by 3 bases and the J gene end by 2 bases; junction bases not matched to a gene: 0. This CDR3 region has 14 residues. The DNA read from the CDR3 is TGTGCCAGCAGCTTGGACAGGGCTGGAAATACGCTCTAT. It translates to CASSLDRAGNTLY. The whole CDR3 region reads CASSLDRAGNTLYF.

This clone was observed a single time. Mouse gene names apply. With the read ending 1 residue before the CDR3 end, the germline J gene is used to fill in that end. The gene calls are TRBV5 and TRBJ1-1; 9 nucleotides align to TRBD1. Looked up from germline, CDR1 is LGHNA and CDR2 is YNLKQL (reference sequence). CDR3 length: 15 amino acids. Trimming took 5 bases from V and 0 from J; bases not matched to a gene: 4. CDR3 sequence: CASSSGTGTNTEVFF. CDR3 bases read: TGTGCCAGCAGCTCCGGGACAGGGACAAACACAGAAGTCTTC.

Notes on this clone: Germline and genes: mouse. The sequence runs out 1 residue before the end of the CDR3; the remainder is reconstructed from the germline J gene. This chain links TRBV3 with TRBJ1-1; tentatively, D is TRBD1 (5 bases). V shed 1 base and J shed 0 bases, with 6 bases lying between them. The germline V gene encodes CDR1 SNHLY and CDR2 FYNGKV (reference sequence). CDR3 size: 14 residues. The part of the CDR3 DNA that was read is TGTGCCAGCAGCTTAGGACAGTCAAACACAGAAGTCTTC. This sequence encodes CASSLGQSNTEVF. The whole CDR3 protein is CASSLGQSNTEVFF.

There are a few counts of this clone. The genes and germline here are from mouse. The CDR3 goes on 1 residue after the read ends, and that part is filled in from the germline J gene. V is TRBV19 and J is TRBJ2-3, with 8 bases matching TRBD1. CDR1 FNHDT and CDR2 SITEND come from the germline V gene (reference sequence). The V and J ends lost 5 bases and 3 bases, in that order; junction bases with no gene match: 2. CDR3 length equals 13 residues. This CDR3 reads CASRDRGAETLYF. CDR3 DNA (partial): TGTGCCAGCAGAGACAGGGGAGCAGAAACGCTGTAT. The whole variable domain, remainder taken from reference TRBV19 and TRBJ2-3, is GGIITQTPKFLIGQEGQKLTLKCQQNFNHDTMYWYRQDSGKGLRLIYYSITENDLQKGDLSEGYDASREKKSSFSLTVTSAQKNEMAVFLCASRDRGAETLYFGSGTRLTVL.

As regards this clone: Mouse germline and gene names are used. CDR3 sequence: CASGDAGGNEQYF. The CDR3 DNA, read in part, is TGTGCCAGCGGTGATGCTGGGGGGAATGAACAGTAC. This chain connects TRBV13-2 to TRBJ2-7, with TRBD2 matching 8 bases. The read ends 1 residue shy of where the CDR3 ends; the end is completed using the germline J gene. CDR1 is NNHNN, CDR2 SYGAGS, per germline (reference sequence). The V segment lost 0 bases and the J segment 5 bases; nucleotides outside the gene matches: 1. The CDR3 runs 13 residues.

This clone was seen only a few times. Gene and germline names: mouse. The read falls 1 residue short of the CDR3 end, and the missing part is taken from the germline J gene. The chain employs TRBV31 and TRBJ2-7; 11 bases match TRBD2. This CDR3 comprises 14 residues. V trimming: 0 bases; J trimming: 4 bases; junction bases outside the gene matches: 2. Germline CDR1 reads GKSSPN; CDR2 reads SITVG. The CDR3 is CAWSLGTGGYEQYF. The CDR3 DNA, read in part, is TGTGCCTGGAGTCTCGGGACTGGGGGTTATGAACAGTAC.

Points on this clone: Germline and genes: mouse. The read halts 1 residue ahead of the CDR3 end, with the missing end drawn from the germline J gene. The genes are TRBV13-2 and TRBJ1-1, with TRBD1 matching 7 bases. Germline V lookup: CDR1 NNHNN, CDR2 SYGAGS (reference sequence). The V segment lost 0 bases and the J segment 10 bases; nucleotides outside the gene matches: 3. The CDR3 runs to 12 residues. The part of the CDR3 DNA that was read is TGTGCCAGCGGTGATGTGGGACAGAGAGTCTTC. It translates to CASGDVGQRVF. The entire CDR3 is CASGDVGQRVFF.

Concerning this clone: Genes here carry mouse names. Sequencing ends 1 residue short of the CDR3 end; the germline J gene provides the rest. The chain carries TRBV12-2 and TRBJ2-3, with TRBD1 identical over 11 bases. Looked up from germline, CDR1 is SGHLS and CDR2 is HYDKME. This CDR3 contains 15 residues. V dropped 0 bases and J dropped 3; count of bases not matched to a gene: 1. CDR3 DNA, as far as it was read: TGTGCCAGCTCTCTCGGGACAGGGGGGGCAGAAACGCTGTAT. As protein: CASSLGTGGAETLY. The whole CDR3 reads CASSLGTGGAETLYF.

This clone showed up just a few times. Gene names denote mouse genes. The sequenced CDR3 bases are TGTGCCAGCAGCCAAGACAAATATGAACAGTAC. Its protein product is CASSQDKYEQY. The whole CDR3 sequence is CASSQDKYEQYF. This sequence joins TRBV2 and TRBJ2-7; D unresolved. The CDR3 goes on 1 residue after the read ends, and that part is filled in from the germline J gene. Trimming cost V 0 bases and J 4 bases, with 4 bases left between them. The CDR3 extends over 12 amino acids. Germline V gives CDR1 LGHNA, CDR2 YSYQKL.

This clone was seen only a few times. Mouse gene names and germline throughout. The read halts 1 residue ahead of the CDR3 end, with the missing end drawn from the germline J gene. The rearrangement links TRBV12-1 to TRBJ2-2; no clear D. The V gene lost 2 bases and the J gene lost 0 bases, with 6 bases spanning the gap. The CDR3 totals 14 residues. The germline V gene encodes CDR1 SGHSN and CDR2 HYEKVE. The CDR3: CASSPGPNTGQLYF. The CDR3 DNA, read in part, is TGTGCCAGCTCTCCTGGACCAAACACCGGGCAGCTCTAC.

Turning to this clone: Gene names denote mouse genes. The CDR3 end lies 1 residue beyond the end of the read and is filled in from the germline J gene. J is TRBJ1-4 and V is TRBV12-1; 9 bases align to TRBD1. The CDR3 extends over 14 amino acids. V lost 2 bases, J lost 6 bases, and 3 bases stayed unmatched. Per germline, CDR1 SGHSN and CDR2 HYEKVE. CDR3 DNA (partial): TGTGCCAGCTCTCCGGGACAGGGTGACGAAAGATTATTT. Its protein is CASSPGQGDERLF. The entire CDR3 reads CASSPGQGDERLFF.

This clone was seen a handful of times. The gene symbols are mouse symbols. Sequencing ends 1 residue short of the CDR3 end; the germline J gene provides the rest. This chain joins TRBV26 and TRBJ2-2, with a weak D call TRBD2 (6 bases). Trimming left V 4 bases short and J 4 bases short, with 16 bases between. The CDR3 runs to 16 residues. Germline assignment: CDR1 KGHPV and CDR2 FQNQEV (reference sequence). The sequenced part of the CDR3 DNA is TGTGCCAGCAGTCGAATTGGGGGTTGGGGCACCGGGCAGCTCTAC. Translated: CASSRIGGWGTGQLY. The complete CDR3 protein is CASSRIGGWGTGQLYF.

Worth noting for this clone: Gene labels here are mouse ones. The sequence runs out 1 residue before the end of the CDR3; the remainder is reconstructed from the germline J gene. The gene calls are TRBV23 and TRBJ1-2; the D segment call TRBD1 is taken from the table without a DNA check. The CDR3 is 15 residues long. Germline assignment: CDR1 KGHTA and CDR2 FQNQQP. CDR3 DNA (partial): TGCTCCAGCAGTCAATCTGGGACATCAAACTCCGACTACACC. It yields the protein CSSSQSGTSNSDYT. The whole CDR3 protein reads CSSSQSGTSNSDYTF.

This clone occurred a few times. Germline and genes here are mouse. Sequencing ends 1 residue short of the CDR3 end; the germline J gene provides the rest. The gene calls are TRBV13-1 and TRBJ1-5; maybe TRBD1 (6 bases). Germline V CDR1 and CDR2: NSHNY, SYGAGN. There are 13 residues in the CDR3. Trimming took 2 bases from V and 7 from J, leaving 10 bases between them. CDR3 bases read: TGTGCCAGCAGTGAGGGGACAACTCAGGCTCCGCTT. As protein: CASSEGTTQAPL. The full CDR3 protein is CASSEGTTQAPLF.

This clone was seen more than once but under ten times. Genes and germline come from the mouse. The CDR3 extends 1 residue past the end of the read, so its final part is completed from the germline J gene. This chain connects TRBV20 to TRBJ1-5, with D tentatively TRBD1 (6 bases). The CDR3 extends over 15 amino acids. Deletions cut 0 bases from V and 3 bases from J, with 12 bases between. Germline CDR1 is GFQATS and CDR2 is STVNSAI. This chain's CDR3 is CGARERQGGNQAPLF. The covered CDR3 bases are TGTGGTGCTAGGGAACGACAAGGGGGCAACCAGGCTCCGCTT.

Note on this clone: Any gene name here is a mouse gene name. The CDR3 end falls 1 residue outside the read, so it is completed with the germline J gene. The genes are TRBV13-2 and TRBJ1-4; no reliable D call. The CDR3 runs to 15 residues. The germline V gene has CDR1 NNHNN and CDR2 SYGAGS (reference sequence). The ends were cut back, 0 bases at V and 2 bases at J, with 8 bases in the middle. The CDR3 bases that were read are TGTGCCAGCGGTGATGCAGGCAGATCCAACGAAAGATTATTT. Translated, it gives CASGDAGRSNERLF. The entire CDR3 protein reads CASGDAGRSNERLFF.

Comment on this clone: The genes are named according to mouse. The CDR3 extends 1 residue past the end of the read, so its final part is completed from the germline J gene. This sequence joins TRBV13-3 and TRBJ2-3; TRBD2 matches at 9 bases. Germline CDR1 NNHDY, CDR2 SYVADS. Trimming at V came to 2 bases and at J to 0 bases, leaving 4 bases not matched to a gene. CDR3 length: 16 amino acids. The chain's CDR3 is CASSDLGGFSAETLYF. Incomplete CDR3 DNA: TGTGCCAGCAGTGACCTGGGGGGGTTTAGTGCAGAAACGCTGTAT.

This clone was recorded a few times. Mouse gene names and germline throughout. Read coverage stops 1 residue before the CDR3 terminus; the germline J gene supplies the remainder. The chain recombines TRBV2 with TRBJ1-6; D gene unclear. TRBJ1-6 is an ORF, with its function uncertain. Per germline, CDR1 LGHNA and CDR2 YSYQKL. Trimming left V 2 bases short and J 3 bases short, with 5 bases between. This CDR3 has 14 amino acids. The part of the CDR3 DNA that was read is TGTGCCAGCAGCCAAAGGAACTATAATTCGCCCCTCTAC. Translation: CASSQRNYNSPLY. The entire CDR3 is CASSQRNYNSPLYF.

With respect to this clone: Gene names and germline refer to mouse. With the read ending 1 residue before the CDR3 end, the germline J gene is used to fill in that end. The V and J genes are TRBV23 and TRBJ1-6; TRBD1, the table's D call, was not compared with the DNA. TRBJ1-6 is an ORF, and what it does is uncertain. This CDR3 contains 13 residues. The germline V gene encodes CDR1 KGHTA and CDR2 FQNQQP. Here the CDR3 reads CSSRQGYNSPLYF. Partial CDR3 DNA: TGCTCCAGCAGACAGGGGTATAATTCGCCCCTCTAC.

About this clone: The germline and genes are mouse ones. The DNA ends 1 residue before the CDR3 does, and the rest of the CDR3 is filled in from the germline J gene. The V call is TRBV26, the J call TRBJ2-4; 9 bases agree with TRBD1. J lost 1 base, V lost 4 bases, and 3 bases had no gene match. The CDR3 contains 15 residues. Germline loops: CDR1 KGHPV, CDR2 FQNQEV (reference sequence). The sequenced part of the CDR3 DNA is TGTGCCAGCAGTCCGGGACAGGGAGGTCAAAACACCTTGTAC. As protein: CASSPGQGGQNTLY. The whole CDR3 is CASSPGQGGQNTLYF.

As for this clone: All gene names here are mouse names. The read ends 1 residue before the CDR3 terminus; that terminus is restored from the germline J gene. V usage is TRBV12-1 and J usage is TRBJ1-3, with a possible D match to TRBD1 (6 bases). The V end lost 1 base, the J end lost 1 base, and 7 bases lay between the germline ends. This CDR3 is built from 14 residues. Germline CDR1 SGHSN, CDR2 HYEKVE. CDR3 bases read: TGTGCCAGCTCTCTTACAGGGTCTGGAAATACGCTCTAT. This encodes CASSLTGSGNTLY. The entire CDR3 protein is CASSLTGSGNTLYF.

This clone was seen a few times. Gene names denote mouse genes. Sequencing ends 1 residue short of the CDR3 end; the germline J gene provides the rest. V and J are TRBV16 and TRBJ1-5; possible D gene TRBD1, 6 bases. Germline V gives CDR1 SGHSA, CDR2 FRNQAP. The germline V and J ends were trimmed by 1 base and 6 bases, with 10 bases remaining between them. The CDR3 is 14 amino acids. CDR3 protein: CASSLGDKVQAPLF. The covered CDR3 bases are TGTGCAAGCAGCTTAGGGGACAAGGTCCAGGCTCCGCTT.

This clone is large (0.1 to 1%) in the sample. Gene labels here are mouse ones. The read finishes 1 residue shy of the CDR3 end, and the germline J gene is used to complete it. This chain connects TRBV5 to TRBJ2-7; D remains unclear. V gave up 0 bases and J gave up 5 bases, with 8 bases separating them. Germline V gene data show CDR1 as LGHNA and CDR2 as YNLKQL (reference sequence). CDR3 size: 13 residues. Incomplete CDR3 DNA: TGTGCCAGCAGCCAAGATAGGCATAATGAACAGTAC. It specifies CASSQDRHNEQY. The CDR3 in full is CASSQDRHNEQYF.